Listed below are T cell receptor beta chains from one sample, sequenced in a study of cytomegalovirus exposure and HLA in healthy donors. The protocol was immunoSEQ multiplex PCR, while the TCRdb copy is restricted to in-frame clones and leaves out a portion. The sample holds roughly 200,000 clones. The specimen was PBMCs. Receptors were obtained from a girl aged 2-10 years in good health and CMV-seropositive. The CDR3 runs from the conserved cysteine through the conserved F or W. Each record gives: V gene, D gene, J gene, CDR3 DNA, CDR3 protein. A D gene is named only where the DNA matches it firmly.

V gene: TRBV27
D gene: .
J gene: TRBJ2-7
CDR3 DNA: TGTGCCAGCCAGACTCTCGGAGGTCGAATAGGGAACGAGCAGTACTTC
CDR3 protein: CASQTLGGRIGNEQYF

V gene: TRBV27
D gene: .
J gene: TRBJ2-2
CDR3 DNA: TGTGCCGTAGCAGGGGATAGAACCGGGGAGCTGTTTTTT
CDR3 protein: CAVAGDRTGELFF

V gene: TRBV2
D gene: TRBD1
J gene: TRBJ2-7
CDR3 DNA: TGTGCCAGCAGTTGGGACAGCTCCTACGAGCAGTACTTC
CDR3 protein: CASSWDSSYEQYF

V gene: TRBV30
D gene: .
J gene: TRBJ2-7
CDR3 DNA: TGTGCCTGGAGTGTATGGGGGACTTACGAGCAGTACTTC
CDR3 protein: CAWSVWGTYEQYF

V gene: TRBV19
D gene: .
J gene: TRBJ2-6
CDR3 DNA: TGTGCCACCTCGGCGACAGCTAAAATCTCTGGGGCCAACGTCCTGACTTTC
CDR3 protein: CATSATAKISGANVLTF

V gene: TRBV7-9
D gene: .
J gene: TRBJ1-2
CDR3 DNA: TGTGCCAGCAGCACGGAGGTAAATACTAACTATGGCTACACCTTC
CDR3 protein: CASSTEVNTNYGYTF

V gene: TRBV14
D gene: .
J gene: TRBJ1-1
CDR3 DNA: TGTGCCAGCAGCCAAGTCCGGAACACTGAAGCTTTCTTT
CDR3 protein: CASSQVRNTEAFF

V gene: TRBV7-9
D gene: TRBD2
J gene: TRBJ2-7
CDR3 DNA: TGTGCCAGCAGCTCTACTAGCGTGAGCCCCGAGCAGTACTTC
CDR3 protein: CASSSTSVSPEQYF

V gene: TRBV7-2
D gene: .
J gene: TRBJ2-7
CDR3 DNA: TGTGCCAGCAGCCCAGGGGGGTACAGTTACTACGAGCAGTACTTC
CDR3 protein: CASSPGGYSYYEQYF

V gene: TRBV29-1
D gene: TRBD2
J gene: TRBJ2-1
CDR3 DNA: TGCAGCGGTTCCGGGACTAGAAGGGGAAATGAGCAGTTCTTC
CDR3 protein: CSGSGTRRGNEQFF

V gene: TRBV27
D gene: TRBD1
J gene: TRBJ1-1
CDR3 DNA: TGTGCCAGCAGTTTATCACTCCCTAGGACAGGGGAGGAGAGCACTGAAGCTTTCTTT
CDR3 protein: CASSLSLPRTGEESTEAFF

V gene: TRBV2
D gene: .
J gene: TRBJ2-7
CDR3 DNA: TGTGCCAGCAGTGAGGGCGGGTCGCCCTCCTACGAGCAGTACTTC
CDR3 protein: CASSEGGSPSYEQYF

V gene: TRBV5-4
D gene: .
J gene: TRBJ2-3
CDR3 DNA: TGTGCCAGCAGCTTGGCCAGTGCGGGAGATACGCAGTATTTT
CDR3 protein: CASSLASAGDTQYF

V gene: TRBV28
D gene: .
J gene: TRBJ2-7
CDR3 DNA: TGTGCCAGCACAAAATTAAGGGGGGGGTCCTACGAGCAGTACTTC
CDR3 protein: CASTKLRGGSYEQYF

V gene: TRBV7-9
D gene: TRBD2
J gene: TRBJ2-1
CDR3 DNA: TGTGCCAGCAGCGGGACTAGCGGGGTTAGCTCCTACAATGAGCAGTTCTTC
CDR3 protein: CASSGTSGVSSYNEQFF

V gene: TRBV5-1
D gene: .
J gene: TRBJ2-7
CDR3 DNA: TGCGCCAGCAGCTTGGCCACGGGAGTGACCTACGAGCAGTACTTC
CDR3 protein: CASSLATGVTYEQYF

V gene: TRBV7-9
D gene: TRBD1
J gene: TRBJ1-1
CDR3 DNA: TGTGCCAGCAGCCCGAGGACAGGCGACACTGAAGCTTTCTTT
CDR3 protein: CASSPRTGDTEAFF

V gene: TRBV13
D gene: .
J gene: TRBJ1-1
CDR3 DNA: TGTGCCAGCAGCTTAAATGCGGACACTGAAGCTTTCTTT
CDR3 protein: CASSLNADTEAFF

V gene: TRBV7-8
D gene: .
J gene: TRBJ1-2
CDR3 DNA: TGTGCCAGCAGCTTAAGGGGTGTCCATGGCTACACCTTC
CDR3 protein: CASSLRGVHGYTF

V gene: TRBV15
D gene: TRBD1
J gene: TRBJ2-2
CDR3 DNA: TGTGCCACCAGCAGAGCCCACGAGACAGGGGCTGGGGAGCTGTTTTTT
CDR3 protein: CATSRAHETGAGELFF

V gene: TRBV28
D gene: TRBD1
J gene: TRBJ2-2
CDR3 DNA: TGTGCCAGCAGTTTCTCCGGGACAGGGGAAGCCGGGGAGCTGTTTTTT
CDR3 protein: CASSFSGTGEAGELFF

V gene: TRBV5-1
D gene: .
J gene: TRBJ1-1
CDR3 DNA: TGCGCCAGCAGCTTCCGGACTGACATGGGTGAAGCTTTCTTT
CDR3 protein: CASSFRTDMGEAFF

V gene: TRBV19
D gene: .
J gene: TRBJ2-7
CDR3 DNA: TGTGCCAGTAGCATCCGGGACATGATTGCCTACGAGCAGTACTTC
CDR3 protein: CASSIRDMIAYEQYF

V gene: TRBV27
D gene: .
J gene: TRBJ2-3
CDR3 DNA: TGTGCCAGCAGTCGCGGGCGGGTTAGCACAGATACGCAGTATTTT
CDR3 protein: CASSRGRVSTDTQYF

V gene: TRBV9
D gene: TRBD1
J gene: TRBJ1-6
CDR3 DNA: TGTGCCAGCAGAGCCACCGGGACAGGGAATTCACCCCTCCACTTT
CDR3 protein: CASRATGTGNSPLHF

V gene: TRBV28
D gene: TRBD1
J gene: TRBJ2-2
CDR3 DNA: TGTGCCAGCGACAGGGCCGGGGAGCTGTTTTTT
CDR3 protein: CASDRAGELFF

V gene: TRBV7-9
D gene: .
J gene: TRBJ1-1
CDR3 DNA: TGTGCCAGCAGCTTCCTTTTCGGGGAGTGGTACACTGAAGCTTTCTTT
CDR3 protein: CASSFLFGEWYTEAFF

V gene: TRBV19
D gene: .
J gene: TRBJ2-7
CDR3 DNA: TGTGCCAGTAGTTCCGAGGGGGAATTGGGCGGCTACGAGCAGTACTTC
CDR3 protein: CASSSEGELGGYEQYF

V gene: TRBV7-9
D gene: .
J gene: TRBJ2-7
CDR3 DNA: TGTGCCAGCAGCTTAGTGAGGTGGAACGAGCAGTACTTC
CDR3 protein: CASSLVRWNEQYF

V gene: TRBV28
D gene: TRBD1
J gene: TRBJ1-3
CDR3 DNA: TGTGCCAGCAGTCACAGGGGTCCGGACTCTGGAAACACCATATATTTT
CDR3 protein: CASSHRGPDSGNTIYF

V gene: TRBV19
D gene: .
J gene: TRBJ1-2
CDR3 DNA: TGTGCCAGTATTCGAGATCCGGACTATGGCTACACCTTC
CDR3 protein: CASIRDPDYGYTF

V gene: TRBV30
D gene: .
J gene: TRBJ1-5
CDR3 DNA: TGTGCCTGGAGTGACCAGGGCAGGGGTCTTTATAGCAATCAGCCCCAGCATTTT
CDR3 protein: CAWSDQGRGLYSNQPQHF

V gene: TRBV4-2
D gene: .
J gene: TRBJ2-6
CDR3 DNA: TGTGCCAGCAGCCAAGATCTAAGCTCTGGGGCCAACGTCCTGACTTTC
CDR3 protein: CASSQDLSSGANVLTF

V gene: TRBV7-9
D gene: TRBD2
J gene: TRBJ2-1
CDR3 DNA: TGTGCCAGCAGCTTTCCATCCGCGGGAGGGCCAAGGGAGCAGTTCTTC
CDR3 protein: CASSFPSAGGPREQFF

V gene: TRBV19
D gene: TRBD1
J gene: TRBJ2-7
CDR3 DNA: TGTGCCAGTAGTTGGAACAGGGGAAGCTCCTACGAGCAGTACTTC
CDR3 protein: CASSWNRGSSYEQYF

V gene: TRBV27
D gene: TRBD2
J gene: TRBJ2-2
CDR3 DNA: TGTGCCAGCAGTTTAGTGGGAGGGAATAGCGGGGAGCTGTTTTTT
CDR3 protein: CASSLVGGNSGELFF

V gene: TRBV4-2
D gene: TRBD2
J gene: TRBJ2-5
CDR3 DNA: TGTGCCAGCAGCCAAGAAGGCGGGAGGGCAGAGACCCAGTACTTC
CDR3 protein: CASSQEGGRAETQYF

V gene: TRBV28
D gene: TRBD1
J gene: TRBJ2-7
CDR3 DNA: TGTGCCAGCAGTTCCCTGGACAGGGCAATGGGCTACGAGCAGTACTTC
CDR3 protein: CASSSLDRAMGYEQYF

V gene: TRBV2
D gene: TRBD1
J gene: TRBJ2-7
CDR3 DNA: TGTGCCAGCACTATGACAGGGTCAAGCTCCTACGAGCAGTACTTC
CDR3 protein: CASTMTGSSSYEQYF

V gene: TRBV2
D gene: .
J gene: TRBJ2-5
CDR3 DNA: TGTGCCAGCAGGGGACTTCAAGAGACCCAGTACTTC
CDR3 protein: CASRGLQETQYF